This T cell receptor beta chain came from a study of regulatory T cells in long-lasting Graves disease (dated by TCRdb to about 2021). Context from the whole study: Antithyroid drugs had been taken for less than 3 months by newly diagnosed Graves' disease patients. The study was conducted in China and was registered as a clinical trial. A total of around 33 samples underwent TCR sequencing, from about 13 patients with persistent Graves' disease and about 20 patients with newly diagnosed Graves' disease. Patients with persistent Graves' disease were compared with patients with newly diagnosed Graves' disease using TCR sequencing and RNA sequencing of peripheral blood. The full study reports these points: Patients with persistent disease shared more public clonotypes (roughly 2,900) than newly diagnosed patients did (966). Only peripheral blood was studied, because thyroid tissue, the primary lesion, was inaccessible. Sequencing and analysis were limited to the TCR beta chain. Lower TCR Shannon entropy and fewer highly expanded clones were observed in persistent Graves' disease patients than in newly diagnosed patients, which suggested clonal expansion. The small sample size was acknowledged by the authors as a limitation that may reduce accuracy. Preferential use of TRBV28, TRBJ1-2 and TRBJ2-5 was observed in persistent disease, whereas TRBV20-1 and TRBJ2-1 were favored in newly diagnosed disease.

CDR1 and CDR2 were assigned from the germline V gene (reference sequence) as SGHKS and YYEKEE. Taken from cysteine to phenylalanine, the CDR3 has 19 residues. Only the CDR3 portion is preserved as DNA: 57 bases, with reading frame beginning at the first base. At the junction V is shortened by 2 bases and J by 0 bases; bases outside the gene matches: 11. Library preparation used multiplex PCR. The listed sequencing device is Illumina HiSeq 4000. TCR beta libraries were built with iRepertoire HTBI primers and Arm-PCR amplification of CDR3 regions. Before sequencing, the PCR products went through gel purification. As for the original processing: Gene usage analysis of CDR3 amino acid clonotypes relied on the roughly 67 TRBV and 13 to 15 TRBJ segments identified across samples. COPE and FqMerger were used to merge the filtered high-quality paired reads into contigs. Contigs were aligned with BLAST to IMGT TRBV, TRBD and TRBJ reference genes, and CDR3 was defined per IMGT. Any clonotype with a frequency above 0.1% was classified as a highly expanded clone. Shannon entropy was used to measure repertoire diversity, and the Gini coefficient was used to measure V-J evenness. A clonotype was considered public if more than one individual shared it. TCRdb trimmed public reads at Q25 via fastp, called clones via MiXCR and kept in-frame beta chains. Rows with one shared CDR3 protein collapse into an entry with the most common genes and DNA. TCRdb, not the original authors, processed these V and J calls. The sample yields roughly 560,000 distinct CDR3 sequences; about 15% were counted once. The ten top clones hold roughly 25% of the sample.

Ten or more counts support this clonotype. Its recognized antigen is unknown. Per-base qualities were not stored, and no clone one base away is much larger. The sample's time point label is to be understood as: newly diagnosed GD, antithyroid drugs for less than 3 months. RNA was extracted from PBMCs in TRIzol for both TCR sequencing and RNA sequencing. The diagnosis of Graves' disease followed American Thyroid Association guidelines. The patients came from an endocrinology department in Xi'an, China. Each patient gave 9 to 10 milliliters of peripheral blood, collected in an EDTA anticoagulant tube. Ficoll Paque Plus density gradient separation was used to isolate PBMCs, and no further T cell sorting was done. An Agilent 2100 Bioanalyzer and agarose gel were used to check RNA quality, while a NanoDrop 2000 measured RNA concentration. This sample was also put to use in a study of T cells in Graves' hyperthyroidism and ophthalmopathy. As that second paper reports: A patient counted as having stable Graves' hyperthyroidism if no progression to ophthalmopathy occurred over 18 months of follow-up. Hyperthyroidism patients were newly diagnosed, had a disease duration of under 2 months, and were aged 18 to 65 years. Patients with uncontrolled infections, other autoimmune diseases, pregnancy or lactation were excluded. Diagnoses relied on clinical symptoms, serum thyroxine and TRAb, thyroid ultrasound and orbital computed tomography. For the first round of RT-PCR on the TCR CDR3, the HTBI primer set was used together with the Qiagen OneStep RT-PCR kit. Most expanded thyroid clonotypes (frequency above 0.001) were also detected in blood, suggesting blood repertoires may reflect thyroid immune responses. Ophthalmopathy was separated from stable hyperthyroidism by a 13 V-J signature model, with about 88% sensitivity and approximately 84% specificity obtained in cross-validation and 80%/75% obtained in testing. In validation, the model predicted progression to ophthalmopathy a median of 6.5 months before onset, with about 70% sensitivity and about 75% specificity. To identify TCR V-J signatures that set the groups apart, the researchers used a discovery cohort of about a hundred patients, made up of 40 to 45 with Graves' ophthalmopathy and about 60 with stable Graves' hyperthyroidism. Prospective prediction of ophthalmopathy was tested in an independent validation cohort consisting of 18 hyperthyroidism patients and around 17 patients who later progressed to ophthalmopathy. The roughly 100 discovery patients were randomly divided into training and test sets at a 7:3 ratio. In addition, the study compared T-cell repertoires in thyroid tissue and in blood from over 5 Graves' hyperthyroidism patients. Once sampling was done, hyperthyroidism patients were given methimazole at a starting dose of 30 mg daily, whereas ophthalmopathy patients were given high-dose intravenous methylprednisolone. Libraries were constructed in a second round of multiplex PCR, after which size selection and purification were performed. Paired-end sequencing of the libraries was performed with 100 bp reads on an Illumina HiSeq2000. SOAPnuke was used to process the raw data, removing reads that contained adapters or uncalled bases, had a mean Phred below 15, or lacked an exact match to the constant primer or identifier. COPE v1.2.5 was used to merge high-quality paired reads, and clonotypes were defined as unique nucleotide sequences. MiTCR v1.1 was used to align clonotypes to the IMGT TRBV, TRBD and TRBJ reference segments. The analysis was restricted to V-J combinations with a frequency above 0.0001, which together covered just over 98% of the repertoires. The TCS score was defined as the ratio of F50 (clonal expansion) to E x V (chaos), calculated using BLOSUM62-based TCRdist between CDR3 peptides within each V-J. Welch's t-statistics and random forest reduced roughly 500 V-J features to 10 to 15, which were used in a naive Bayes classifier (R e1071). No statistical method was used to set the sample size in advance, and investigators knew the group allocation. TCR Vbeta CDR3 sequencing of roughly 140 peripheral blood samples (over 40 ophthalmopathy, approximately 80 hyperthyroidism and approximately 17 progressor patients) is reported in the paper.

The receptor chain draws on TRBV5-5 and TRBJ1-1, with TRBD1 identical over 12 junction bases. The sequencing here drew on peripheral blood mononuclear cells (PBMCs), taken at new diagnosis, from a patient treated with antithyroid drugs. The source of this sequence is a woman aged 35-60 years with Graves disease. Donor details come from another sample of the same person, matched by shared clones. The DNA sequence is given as TGTGCCAGCAGCTTAGGGGACAGGGGGCGGGGTTCGATGAACACTGAAGCTTTCTTT. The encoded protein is CASSLGDRGRGSMNTEAFF.